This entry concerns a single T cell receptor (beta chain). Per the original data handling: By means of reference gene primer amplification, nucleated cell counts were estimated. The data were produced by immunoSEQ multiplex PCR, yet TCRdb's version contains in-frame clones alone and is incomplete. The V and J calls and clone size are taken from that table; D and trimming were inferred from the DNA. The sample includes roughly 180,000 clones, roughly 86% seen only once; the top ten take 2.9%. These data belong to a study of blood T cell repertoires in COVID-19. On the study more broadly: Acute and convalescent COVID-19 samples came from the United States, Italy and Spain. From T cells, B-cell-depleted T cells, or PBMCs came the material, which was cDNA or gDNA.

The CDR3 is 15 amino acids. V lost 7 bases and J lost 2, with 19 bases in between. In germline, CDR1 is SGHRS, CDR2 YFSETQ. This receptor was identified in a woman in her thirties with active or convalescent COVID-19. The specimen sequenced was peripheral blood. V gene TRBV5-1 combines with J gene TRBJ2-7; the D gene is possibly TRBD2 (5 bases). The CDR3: CASSPSGELAYEQYF. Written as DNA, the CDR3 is TGCGCCAGCTCCCCTTCCGGGGAATTGGCCTACGAGCAGTACTTC.